A selection of T cell receptor beta chains follows, all from one sample in a study of T cells expressing NK-cell markers. For each CDR3 protein, TCRdb gives one entry from its re-call of the 5' RACE reads, without DNA. In total, the table holds 550,000 to 600,000 distinct CDR3 sequences. The sequenced material came from blood T cells: a sorted CD56 or NKG2C T cell subset, CD4+ or CD8+ T cells, or bulk PBMC T cells (not recorded which). The receptors originated from a man younger than 30 in good health. CDR3s include the opening cysteine and the closing phenylalanine or tryptophan. Fields, in order: V gene, J gene, CDR3 protein.

TRBV5-1	TRBJ2-7	CASSALRDRGDEQYF
TRBV6-1	TRBJ2-1	CATRLAGGSSYNEQFF
TRBV5-4	TRBJ2-4	CASSSSGVIQYF
TRBV9	TRBJ2-5	CASSPISGVGETQYF
TRBV4-2	TRBJ2-1	CASSPTHLSYNEQFF
TRBV20-1	TRBJ1-5	CSATSGYNQPQHF
TRBV6-2/TRBV6-3	TRBJ2-3	CASTAVGTSDTDTQYF
TRBV5-6	TRBJ2-2	CASSLNWRQNTGELFF
TRBV11-1	TRBJ2-1	CASSPVPDEQFF
TRBV20-1	TRBJ2-3	CSTRDRTTDTQYF
TRBV29-1	TRBJ2-2	CSVDSGLAGSTGELFF
TRBV9	TRBJ1-6	CASSVGQETYNSPLHF
TRBV11-3	TRBJ2-1	CASSGQGKEQFF
TRBV12-3/TRBV12-4	TRBJ1-5	CASSGPISNQPQHF
TRBV6-2/TRBV6-3	TRBJ2-7	CASRESGRALYEQYF
TRBV12-3/TRBV12-4	TRBJ1-1	CASTTSRGSEAFF
TRBV15	TRBJ1-1	CATREAGTEAFF
TRBV18	TRBJ2-5	CASSPVAWTGSMETQYF
TRBV7-3	TRBJ2-7	CASSSTDLMGVYEQYF
TRBV6-1	TRBJ1-1	CASSEAVRSEAFF
TRBV10-3	TRBJ2-3	CAIGEVSTDTQYF
TRBV5-1	TRBJ2-7	CASRVWTGFSYEQYF
TRBV7-2	TRBJ2-6	CASRGSGFSGANVLTF
TRBV6-2/TRBV6-3	TRBJ1-1	CASNDRRTGPLEAFF
TRBV6-1	TRBJ1-5	CASRVQGDQPQHF
TRBV15	TRBJ1-1	CATSRDGQTEAFF
TRBV5-1	TRBJ2-1	CASSSEGEQFF
TRBV25-1	TRBJ2-1	CASSEVAGGKSSYNEQFF
TRBV6-1	TRBJ1-6	CASSEVTGGHSPLHF
TRBV20-1	TRBJ2-7	CSARDPDRGKGEQYF